Described below is a single TCR beta chain sequence and its context. This clone was observed a single time. No antigen is known for it. Base qualities are not at hand, and no much larger clone is one base apart. The junction carries 9 bases between V and J, which are trimmed by 3 bases and 0 bases respectively. From its cysteine to its phenylalanine, the CDR3 spans 15 amino acids. Of the read, only the CDR3 DNA is kept; its 45 bases are in frame from base 1. Taken from the germline V gene, the CDR1 and CDR2 loops are MNHNS and SASEGT. The cohort consisted of more than 650 healthy bone marrow donors. All cohort members were sampled while nominally healthy, although unrecorded immune exposures were likely present. The donor tested CMV seropositive, placing the donor among the approximately 310 seropositive members of the cohort. Each donor provided a peripheral blood sample, and peripheral blood mononuclear cells were used for TCR beta sequencing. Genomic DNA was extracted from the blood cell samples with the Qiagen DNeasy Blood Extraction Kit.

This entry is derived from a study of cytomegalovirus exposure and HLA in healthy donors (dated by TCRdb to 2016 to 2017). Some background on the complete study: According to an earlier analysis of 550 to 700 of the donors, 150 million to 200 million T cells yielded 90 million to 130 million unique TCR beta sequences and around 300 Gb of sequence data. Using immunosequencing, the study profiled T cell repertoires from around 680 subjects and related those repertoires to cytomegalovirus serostatus. Rather than drawing on any new phenotypic data, the later analysis identified candidate immune exposures from TCR beta sequences and the way those sequences occurred across donors. An early release that covered about 600 HLA-typed donors contained about 290 gigabases of sequencing data and roughly 84 million unique TCR sequences. In addition to the first cohort of roughly 670 subjects, a separate validation cohort of about 120 different subjects was used. An earlier analysis of 587 of the donors used high-throughput TCR beta sequencing to judge whether each TCR beta V gene segment behaved as functional or pseudogenic. To study patterns of TCR occurrence, a later analysis re-analyzed previously published TCR beta repertoires from several hundred donors and added high-resolution HLA genotyping. Alongside the repertoire data, information on donor age, sex, ethnicity and CMV serostatus was compiled. Both class I and class II loci were covered by HLA typing, at four-digit resolution. To predict cytomegalovirus infection status, the study combined high-throughput TCR immunosequencing, statistical association of individual TCRs with disease status, and machine learning. All discovery cohort repertoires had been generated using a single sequencing platform. The number of typed donors differed by locus: 629-630 for A, B, C, DRB1 and DQB1; 500 to 550 for DQA1; about 600 for DPA1; and approximately 450 for DPB1. The genetic ancestry cluster associated with self-reported Caucasian donors included 81% of the roughly 400 genotyped donors. Four to six DR-DQ haplotypes were handled as single units for association and clustering, since linkage in the cohort was strong. The study aimed to test whether signatures of past pathogen exposure could be identified by cataloging public T cell receptors. Across some 400 genotyped donors of the cohort, an average of approximately 240,000 unique TCR beta nucleotide sequences per donor were sequenced, and around 20% of those sequences were non-productive. A later genetic analysis used genome-wide SNP genotypes for about 65% of the 666 donors, treating that subset as a discovery cohort.

Libraries were constructed by the immunoSEQ multiplex PCR assay. The multiplex PCR relied on a mix of 60 forward primers for TCR Vbeta segments and 13 reverse primers for TCR Jbeta segments. Amplification of the CDR3 region of rearranged TCR beta genes was performed with a multiplex PCR assay on genomic DNA. Amplified TCR beta libraries were sequenced as 87-base-pair reads on the Illumina HiSeq System. Per the authors' processing: A later analysis tallied 75 million to 95 million unique TCR beta chains across the 666 repertoires, and about 10 million of those chains were shared by two or more donors. Raw reads were error-corrected and collapsed into unique sequences by a nearest-neighbor algorithm in which closely related sequences were merged to remove PCR and sequencing errors. V, D and J gene segments were assigned by aligning CDR3 sequences to IMGT reference sequences. For a sequence to be retained, a match of at least six nucleotides was required to both a V gene segment and a J gene segment. A rearrangement was called productive if the CDR3 had no stop codons and remained in frame with V and J, and every other rearrangement was called non-productive. Following IMGT convention, CDR3 was defined as the stretch from the second conserved V-encoded cysteine to the conserved J-encoded phenylalanine. In an earlier analysis of 550 to 650 of the donors, sequences lacking an unambiguous match to a single V gene segment were excluded. An earlier analysis of 587 of the donors called V segments functional above 56.7% productive rearrangements and segregating when the between-donor standard deviation exceeded 5%. A statistical classification framework was built to diagnose cytomegalovirus status from the catalog of TCR beta chain sequences. V and J gene assignment, in a later analysis, came from comparing TCR nucleotide sequences with IMGT/GENE-DB human TR gene sequences. In a later analysis, CDR3 sequences and most-parsimonious VDJ recombination scenarios were assigned using the TCRdist pipeline. A later analysis defined each TCR beta chain by its CDR3 amino acid sequence plus V-gene family, and excluded reads lacking a unique V-gene family. A later analysis removed several hundred highly shared, low-generation-probability nucleotide sequences to deal with suspected cross-contamination and a sequencing artifact. For each public chain, a later analysis derived a clonal expansion index from normalized ranks of inferred template counts within each repertoire. Generation probabilities in a later analysis came from a VDJ recombination model fitted to out-of-frame rearrangements, and those results were checked against IGoR. In a later analysis, TCR-TCR, TCR-HLA and TCR-CMV co-occurrence was scored with hypergeometric tests, and a repertoire-size bias correction was applied to TCR pairs. False discovery rates were estimated in a later analysis by permuting HLA or CMV assignments 20 times. In a later analysis, co-occurring TCRs were grouped with DBSCAN, and TCRdist sequence similarity was added when clustering was performed within HLA-allele-positive subsets. Repertoires with fewer than 30,000 or more than 120,000 public chains, plus five repertoires with anomalous nucleotide sharing, were excluded from co-occurrence clustering. TCRdb provides this immuneACCESS table in a form limited to in-frame rearrangements. Some clones are lacking; in checked studies, under half of them reflect an unresolved V gene, and why the rest are absent is not known. V and J calls plus clone size are reproduced from that table; the DNA served to infer D and trimming. Present in this sample are approximately 70,000 clones, 70% to 85% of which were seen just once. Over 7% of the sample lies in the top ten.

General study outcomes and caveats: A further reported finding was that TCR beta sequences accurately predicted the HLA-A and HLA-B alleles for most subjects in the first cohort. Some IMGT-functional V segments, including TRBV6-2 and TRBV6-3, could not be distinguished by the 87-base-pair reads and were therefore excluded. The presence/absence analyses assumed that sequencing depth was roughly uniform across donors, and that assumption may not be true. Because some donors lacked HLA typing at each locus, the association tests relied only on the typed subset. A few of the identified cytomegalovirus-associated TCR beta chains were confirmed in vitro to be specific for cytomegalovirus antigens. Some 16 rarely observed V segments, including chromosome 9 orphons, were excluded from the earlier analysis of several hundred of the donors because counts were too low. Linkage disequilibrium might explain the correlated functional status among segregating V segments, but an unknown experimental factor could not be excluded. In a later genetic analysis, a missense DCLRE1C variant was associated with V-gene and J-gene trimming of TCR beta chains, and the association was replicated in an independent cohort. For the cohort, immune exposure information was limited to CMV serostatus. The cohort was sequenced for TCR beta chains only, and without alpha or paired-chain data the features that could be detected were limited. In a later analysis, the rate of TCR association differed among HLA loci, with DRB1 alleles having the most associated TCRs and HLA-C alleles having the fewest. The classifier was reported to diagnose cytomegalovirus status with high specificity and sensitivity in both the original and validation cohorts. Across donors, most TCR sequences were observed very rarely, whereas some public TCRs were present in many individuals. Most CMV-associated TCR beta chains appeared to be HLA-restricted in a later analysis, and the HLA associations seemed to be driven largely by CMV exposure. A group of highly shared sequence variants was considered likely to be a technical artifact of the sequencing pipeline. In an earlier analysis of roughly 560 of the donors, most TCR beta V segments were observed in productive rearrangements about 90% or about 30% of the time, broadly matching IMGT annotations. According to a later analysis, parvovirus B19, influenza, CMV and Epstein-Barr virus appeared linked to several top co-occurrence clusters. According to the authors, the approach could potentially be generalized to other disease states and immunological phenotypes. The study gave a list of over 150 TCR beta chains associated with cytomegalovirus. Specific HLA alleles were associated with more than 15,000 TCR beta sequences at a false discovery rate of 0.05 in a later analysis. When HLA alleles, especially DR and DQ, strongly co-occurred, attributing TCR associations to individual alleles was difficult. In a later genetic analysis, fewer N-insertions in productive TCRs were reported among donors in an Asian-associated ancestry cluster than the approximately 710-donor mean. Compared with equally common non-associated chains, HLA-associated TCR beta chains in a later analysis were more clonally expanded and had lower generation probabilities.

This clonotype was sampled from a man between 60 and 75 years old in good health and CMV-seropositive. Sequenced: PBMCs. The rearranged segments are TRBV6-1 and TRBJ1-5, with the D gene call left open. Here is the DNA: TGTGCCAGCAGTGATTACGGTTATAGCAATCAGCCCCAGCATTTT. It encodes CASSDYGYSNQPQHF.